In this sample, the clone carrying this T cell receptor beta chain turned up once. As yet, its antigen is unknown. The CDR3 loop spans 14 amino acids. CDR1 is ENHRY, CDR2 SYGVKD, per germline. Trimming left V 6 bases short and J 5 bases short, with 15 bases between. The sample comes from a study of PD-L1 blockade in urothelial cancer. Study background: Patients began atezolizumab, 1,200 mg intravenously every 3 weeks, in the mid-2010s. Study-level findings and limits: Below-median TCR clonality that was measured in pretreatment blood predicted better survival.

Synthetic TCR analog templates were added to each PCR reaction. Sequenced by immunoSEQ multiplex PCR; TCRdb stores in-frame clones only, minus some. In the table there are 30,000 to 45,000 clones, 65% to 85% of which are singletons. The source material was PBMCs, sampled around atezolizumab (anti-PD-L1) treatment. The source of this sequence is a man in his sixties with urothelial cancer. The chain uses TRBV10-3 and TRBJ2-3; D is perhaps TRBD2 (6 bases). The CDR3 loop is CAIRGTPSGDTQYF. DNA of the CDR3: TGTGCCATCAGGGGGACTCCTTCGGGAGATACGCAGTATTTT.